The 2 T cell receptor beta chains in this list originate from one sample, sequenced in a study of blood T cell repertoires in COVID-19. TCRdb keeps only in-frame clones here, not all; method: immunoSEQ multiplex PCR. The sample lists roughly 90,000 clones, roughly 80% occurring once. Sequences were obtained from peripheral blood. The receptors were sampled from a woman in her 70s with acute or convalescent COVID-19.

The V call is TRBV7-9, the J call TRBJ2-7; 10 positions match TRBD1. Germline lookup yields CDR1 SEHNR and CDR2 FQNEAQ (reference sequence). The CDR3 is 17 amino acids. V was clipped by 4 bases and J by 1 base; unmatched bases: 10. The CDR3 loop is CASSSVTGTGVSYEQYF. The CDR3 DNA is TGTGCCAGCAGCTCCGTAACCGGGACAGGGGTTTCCTACGAGCAGTACTTC.

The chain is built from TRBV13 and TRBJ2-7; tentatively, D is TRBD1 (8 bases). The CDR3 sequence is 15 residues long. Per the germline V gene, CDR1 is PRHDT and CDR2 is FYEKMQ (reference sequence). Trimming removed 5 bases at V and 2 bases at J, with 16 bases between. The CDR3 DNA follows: TGTGCCAGCAGCACCCGGACAGGGAGGGCCTACGAGCAGTACTTC. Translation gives CASSTRTGRAYEQYF.